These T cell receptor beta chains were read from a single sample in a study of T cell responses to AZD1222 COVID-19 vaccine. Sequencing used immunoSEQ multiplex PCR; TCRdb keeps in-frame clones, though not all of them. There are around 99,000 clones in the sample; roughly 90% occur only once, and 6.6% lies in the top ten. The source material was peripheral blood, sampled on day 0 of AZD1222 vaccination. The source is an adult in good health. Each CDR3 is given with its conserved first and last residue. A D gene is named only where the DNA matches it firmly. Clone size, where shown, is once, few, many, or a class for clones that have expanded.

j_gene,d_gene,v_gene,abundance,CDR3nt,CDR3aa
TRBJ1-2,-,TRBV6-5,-,TGTGCCAGCATCCCTTTCCAGGGGATTGGCTATGGCTACACCTTC,CASIPFQGIGYGYTF
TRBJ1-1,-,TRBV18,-,TGTGCCAGCTCAGCAGACAGACACACTGAAGCTTTCTTT,CASSADRHTEAFF
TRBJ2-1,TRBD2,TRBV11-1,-,TGTGCCAGCAGCTTACGACTAGCGGGAGGCGATGAGCAGTTCTTC,CASSLRLAGGDEQFF
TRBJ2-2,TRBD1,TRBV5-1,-,TGCGCCAGTAAAGGGACAGGGGACACCGGGGAGCTGTTTTTT,CASKGTGDTGELFF
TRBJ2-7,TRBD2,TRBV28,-,TGTGCCAGCTGGGGGGGAAGGAGTAGCTCCTACGAGCAGTACTTC,CASWGGRSSSYEQYF
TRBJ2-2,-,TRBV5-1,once,TGCGCCAGCAGCCTACCGGCCGCGAACACCGGGGAGCTGTTTTTT,CASSLPAANTGELFF
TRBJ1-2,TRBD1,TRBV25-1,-,TGTGCCAGCAGTGACCTTCGGACAGGGAACTATGGCTACACCTTC,CASSDLRTGNYGYTF
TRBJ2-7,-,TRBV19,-,TGTGCCAGTAGTATAGGAAGCCAGGGAAGTCCCCCCTACGAGCAGTACTTC,CASSIGSQGSPPYEQYF
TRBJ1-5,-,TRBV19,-,TGTGCCAGCGCCACGGCCCCGGGTAGCAATCAGCCCCAGCATTTT,CASATAPGSNQPQHF
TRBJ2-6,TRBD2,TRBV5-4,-,TGTGCCAGCAGCTTGGTGGGACTAGGAGGATCTGGGGCCAACGTCCTGACTTTC,CASSLVGLGGSGANVLTF
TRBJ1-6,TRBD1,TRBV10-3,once,TGTGCCATCACCGGGACAGATAATTCACCCCTCCACTTT,CAITGTDNSPLHF
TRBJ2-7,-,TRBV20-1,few,TGCAGTGCTAGTTCCCCGGGAGCCTCCTCCTACGAGCAGTACTTC,CSASSPGASSYEQYF
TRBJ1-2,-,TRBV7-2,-,TGTGCCAGCAGCCCAGGGGCGGCGAACTATGGCTACACCTTC,CASSPGAANYGYTF
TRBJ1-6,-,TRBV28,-,TGTGCCAGCACCTCCCGCGGGGGGGGCTATAATTCACCCCTCCACTTT,CASTSRGGGYNSPLHF